The T cell receptor beta chain under discussion was sequenced for a study of CD8 T cells in Susac syndrome. Sequencing of TCR beta was performed on blood CD8+ and CD4+ T cells. Controls were healthy donors (matched for age and sex). Random-hexamer reverse transcription was applied to roughly 0.5 to 1 ug RNA. Across 54 Vbeta and 13 Jbeta, TCR beta CDR3 was amplified with immunoSEQ multiplex PCR. TCRdb recomputed calls from the immunoSEQ multiplex PCR reads with MiXCR, one row per CDR3 protein. The sample includes about 190,000 distinct CDR3 sequences, approximately 95% of them seen just once. Trimming removed 3 bases at V and 1 base at J, with 20 bases between. The CDR3 contains 18 residues. Germline V CDR1 and CDR2: MNHEY, SMNVEV (reference sequence).

The source material was CD4+ T cells from PBMCs. The J gene is TRBJ2-3, the V gene TRBV27, with a possible D match to TRBD1 (7 bases). The origin of this receptor is a human donor in good health. CDR3 nucleotide sequence: TGTGCCAGCAGTTTTTTCCGACAGGGAGGTGGGGGCACAGATACGCAGTATTTT. It translates to CASSFFRQGGGGTDTQYF.